These T cell receptor beta chains were read from a single sample in a study of T cells in Graves' hyperthyroidism and ophthalmopathy. TCRdb re-called the multiplex PCR reads with MiXCR, one entry per CDR3 protein. This sample has 550,000 to 600,000 distinct CDR3 sequences, with approximately 15% found just once. The sample comprised blood. Receptors were obtained from a woman younger than 35 with Graves' ophthalmopathy. Each CDR3 is given with its conserved first and last residue. A D gene is named only where the DNA matches it firmly. Expanded clones are given a class, and other clones once, few, many or no size at all.

V: TRBV20-1
J: TRBJ2-7
D: TRBD2
size: many
DNA: TGCAGTGCTAGAAGCCCCATGTTGGCGGGAGGTTCCTACGAGCAGTACTTC
CDR3: CSARSPMLAGGSYEQYF

V: TRBV6-6
J: TRBJ2-7
D: TRBD2
size: many
DNA: TGTGCCAGCAGTTACTCCGATAGCGGGAACTACGAGCAGTACTTC
CDR3: CASSYSDSGNYEQYF

V: TRBV9
J: TRBJ2-5
D: TRBD1
size: many
DNA: TGTGCCAGCAGCGCCATTTCACAGGGGGCAGAAGAGACCCAGTACTTC
CDR3: CASSAISQGAEETQYF

V: TRBV4-3
J: TRBJ1-2
D: -
size: -
DNA: TGCGCCAGCAGCCAAACTCTAACGTTTGGCTATGGCTACACCTTC
CDR3: CASSQTLTFGYGYTF

V: TRBV12-3/TRBV12-4
J: TRBJ2-1
D: -
size: many
DNA: TGTGCCAGCAGTTTAGACCTAGGGTTATACAATGAGCAGTTCTTC
CDR3: CASSLDLGLYNEQFF

V: TRBV6-7
J: TRBJ2-1
D: -
size: few
DNA: TGTGCCAGCAGCCTACTTCGGTCGGTGATCTCCTACAATGAGCAGTTCTTC
CDR3: CASSLLRSVISYNEQFF

V: TRBV18
J: TRBJ1-2
D: TRBD1
size: few
DNA: TGTGCCAGCTCACCGTCCCGGGACAGGGAGTGGTATGGCTACACCTTC
CDR3: CASSPSRDREWYGYTF

V: TRBV7-8
J: TRBJ1-2
D: TRBD1
size: many
DNA: TGTGCCAGCAGCTCCCTGACAGGGGGTAGTGGCTACACCTTC
CDR3: CASSSLTGGSGYTF

V: TRBV7-2
J: TRBJ2-7
D: -
size: many
DNA: TGTGCCAGCAGTCGGTCCGGGACCGCCCCCTACGAGCAGTACTTC
CDR3: CASSRSGTAPYEQYF

V: TRBV7-9
J: TRBJ1-4
D: TRBD1
size: many
DNA: TGTGCCAGCAGCTTATCGGGACAGGGTTATGAAAAACTGTTTTTT
CDR3: CASSLSGQGYEKLFF

V: TRBV28
J: TRBJ2-4
D: TRBD2
size: -
DNA: TGTGCCAGCAATACCTTACCGGGACTAGCGGGTACCAAAAACATTCAGTACTTC
CDR3: CASNTLPGLAGTKNIQYF

V: TRBV9
J: TRBJ1-5
D: TRBD1
size: many
DNA: TGTGCCAGCAGCTCCGGCGGACAGGGGGGTAGTCAGCCCCAGCATTTT
CDR3: CASSSGGQGGSQPQHF

V: TRBV6-1
J: TRBJ2-7
D: -
size: many
DNA: TGTGCCAGCAGTTCTCAGATACTCTCCTACGAGCAGTACTTC
CDR3: CASSSQILSYEQYF

V: TRBV7-8
J: TRBJ2-1
D: TRBD2
size: many
DNA: TGTGCCAGCAGCCCTCTAGCGGGAGGGAGGGGTGAGCAGTTCTTC
CDR3: CASSPLAGGRGEQFF

V: TRBV11-2
J: TRBJ2-1
D: TRBD1
size: many
DNA: TGTGCCAGCAGCTTAGGCCGGGTAGCAGGGGGCTACAATGAGCAGTTCTTC
CDR3: CASSLGRVAGGYNEQFF

V: TRBV7-9
J: TRBJ1-1
D: TRBD1
size: -
DNA: TGTGCCACCTCCTCCCCCCGGGACAGGGGTTTTATGGGTGAAGCTTTCTTT
CDR3: CATSSPRDRGFMGEAFF

V: TRBV20-1
J: TRBJ2-3
D: -
size: many
DNA: TGCAGTACGCACGAAGACACAGATACGCAGTATTTT
CDR3: CSTHEDTDTQYF

V: TRBV6-9
J: TRBJ2-7
D: -
size: -
DNA: TGTGCCAGCAGTTACCGGCGATCTAGCGAGCAGTACTTC
CDR3: CASSYRRSSEQYF

V: TRBV19
J: TRBJ2-1
D: TRBD1
size: -
DNA: TGTGCCACGGGGACAGGCCGAGGAAGAACGAGGAATGAGCAGTTCTTC
CDR3: CATGTGRGRTRNEQFF